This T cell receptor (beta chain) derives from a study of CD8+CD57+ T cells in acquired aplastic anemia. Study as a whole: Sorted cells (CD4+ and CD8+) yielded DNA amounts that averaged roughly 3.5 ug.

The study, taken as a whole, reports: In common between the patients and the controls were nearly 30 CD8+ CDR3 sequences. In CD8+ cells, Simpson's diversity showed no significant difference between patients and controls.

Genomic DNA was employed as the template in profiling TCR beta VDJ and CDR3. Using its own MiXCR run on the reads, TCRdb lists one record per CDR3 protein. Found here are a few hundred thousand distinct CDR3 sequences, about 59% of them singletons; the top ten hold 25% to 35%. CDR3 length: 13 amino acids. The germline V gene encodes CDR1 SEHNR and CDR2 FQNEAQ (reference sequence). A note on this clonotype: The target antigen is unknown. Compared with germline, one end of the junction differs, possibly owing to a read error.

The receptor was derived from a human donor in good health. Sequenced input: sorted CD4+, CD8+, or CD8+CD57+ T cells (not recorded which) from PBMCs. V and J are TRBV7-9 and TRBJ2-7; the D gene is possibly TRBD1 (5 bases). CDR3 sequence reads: CASSQAAGYEQYF. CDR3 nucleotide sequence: TGCGCCAGCAGCCAAGCAGCAGGGTACGAGCAGTACTTC.